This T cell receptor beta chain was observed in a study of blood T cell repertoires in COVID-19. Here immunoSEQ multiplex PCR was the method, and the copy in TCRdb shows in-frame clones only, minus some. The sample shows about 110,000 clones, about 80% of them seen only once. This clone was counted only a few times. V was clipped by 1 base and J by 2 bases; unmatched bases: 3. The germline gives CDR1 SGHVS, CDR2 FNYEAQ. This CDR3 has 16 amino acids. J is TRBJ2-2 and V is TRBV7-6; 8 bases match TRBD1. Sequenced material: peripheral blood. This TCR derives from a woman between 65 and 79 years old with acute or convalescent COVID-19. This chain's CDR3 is CASSLVQGDNTGELFF. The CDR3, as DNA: TGTGCCAGCAGCTTAGTACAGGGGGACAACACCGGGGAGCTGTTTTTT. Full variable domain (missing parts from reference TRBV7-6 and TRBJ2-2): GAGVSQSPRYKVTKRGQDVALRCDPISGHVSLYWYRQALGQGPEFLTYFNYEAQQDKSGLPNDRFSAERPEGSISTLTIQRTEQRDSAMYRCASSLVQGDNTGELFFGEGSRLTVL.